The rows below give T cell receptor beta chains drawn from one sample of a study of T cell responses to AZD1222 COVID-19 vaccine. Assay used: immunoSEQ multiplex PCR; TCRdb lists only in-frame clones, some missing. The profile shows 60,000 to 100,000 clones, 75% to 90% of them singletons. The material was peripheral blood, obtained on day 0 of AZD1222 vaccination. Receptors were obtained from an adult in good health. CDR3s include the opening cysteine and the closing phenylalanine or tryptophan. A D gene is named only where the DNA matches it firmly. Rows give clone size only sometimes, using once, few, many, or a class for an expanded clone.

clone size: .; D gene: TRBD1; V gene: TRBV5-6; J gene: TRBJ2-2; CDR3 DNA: TGTGCCAGCAGCCCTTTGCTCCGACAGGGGAACACCGGGGAGCTGTTTTTT; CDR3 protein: CASSPLLRQGNTGELFF
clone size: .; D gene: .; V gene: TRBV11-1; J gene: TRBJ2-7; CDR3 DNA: TGTGCCAGCAGCTTAGATTGGGATGGCGAGCAGTACTTC; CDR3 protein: CASSLDWDGEQYF
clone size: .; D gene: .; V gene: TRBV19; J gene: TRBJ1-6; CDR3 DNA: TGTGCCAGTAGTATGGCGGGGCAGATTCGGTCACCCCTCCACTTT; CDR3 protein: CASSMAGQIRSPLHF
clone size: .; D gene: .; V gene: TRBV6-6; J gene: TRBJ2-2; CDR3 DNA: TGTGCCAGCAGAGTCCGGACCGGGGAGCTGTTTTTT; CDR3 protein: CASRVRTGELFF
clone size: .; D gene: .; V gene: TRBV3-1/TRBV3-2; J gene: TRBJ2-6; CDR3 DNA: TGTGCCAGCAGCCAAGGACAGGATGGGGCCAACGTCCTGACTTTC; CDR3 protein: CASSQGQDGANVLTF
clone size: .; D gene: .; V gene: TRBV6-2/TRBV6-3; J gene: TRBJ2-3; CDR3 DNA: TGTGCCAGCAGTTACCCGGGGCAGGGCGCAGATACGCAGTATTTT; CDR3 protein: CASSYPGQGADTQYF
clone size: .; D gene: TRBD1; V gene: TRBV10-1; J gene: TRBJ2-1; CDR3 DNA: TGCGCCAGCAGTGGGGGGGACAGGGGTGCTGAGCAGTTCTTC; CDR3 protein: CASSGGDRGAEQFF
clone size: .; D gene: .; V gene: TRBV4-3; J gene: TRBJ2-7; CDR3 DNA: TGCGCCAGCAGCCAAGATCCAGCCGTCTCCTACGAGCAGTACTTC; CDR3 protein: CASSQDPAVSYEQYF
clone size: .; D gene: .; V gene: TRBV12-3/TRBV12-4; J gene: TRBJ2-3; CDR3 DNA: TGTGCCAGCAGCACAGATACGCAGTATTTT; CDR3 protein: CASSTDTQYF
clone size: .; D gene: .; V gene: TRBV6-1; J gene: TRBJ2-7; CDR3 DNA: TGTGCCAGCAGTGAAGAAGGGTATAAGCAGTACTTC; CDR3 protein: CASSEEGYKQYF
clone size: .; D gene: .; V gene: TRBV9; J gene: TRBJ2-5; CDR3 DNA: TGTGCCAGCAGCGGCGGGCGTGGGCAGGGGACCCAGTACTTC; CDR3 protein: CASSGGRGQGTQYF
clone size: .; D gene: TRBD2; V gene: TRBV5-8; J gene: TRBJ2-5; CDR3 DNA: TGTGCCAGCAGCGCCGGGACTAGCCGGGAAGAGACCCAGTACTTC; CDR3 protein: CASSAGTSREETQYF
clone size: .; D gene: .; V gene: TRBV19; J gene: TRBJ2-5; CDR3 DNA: TGTGCCAGTAGTATTGGGTGGGGCGGGCAAGAGACCCAGTACTTC; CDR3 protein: CASSIGWGGQETQYF
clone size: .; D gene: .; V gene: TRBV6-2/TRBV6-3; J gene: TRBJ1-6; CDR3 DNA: TGTGCCAGCAGTTTCGGGGATTCGAATTCACCCCTCCACTTT; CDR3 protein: CASSFGDSNSPLHF
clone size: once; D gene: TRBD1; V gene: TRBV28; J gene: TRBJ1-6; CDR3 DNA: TGTGCCAGCAGTCCCGGGACAGGCCCCATCGAGAATTCACCCCTCCACTTT; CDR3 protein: CASSPGTGPIENSPLHF
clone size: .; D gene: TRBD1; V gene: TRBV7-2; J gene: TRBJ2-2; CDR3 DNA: TGTGCCAGCAGCTGGACAGGGGGCAACACCGGGGAGCTGTTTTTT; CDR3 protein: CASSWTGGNTGELFF
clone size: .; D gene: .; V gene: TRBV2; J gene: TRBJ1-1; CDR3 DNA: TGTGCCAGCAGTGAGGGTGGGGGGGAGAACACTGAAGCTTTCTTT; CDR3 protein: CASSEGGGENTEAFF
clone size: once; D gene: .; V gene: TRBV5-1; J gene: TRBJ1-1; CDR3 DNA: TGCGCCAGCAGCGATTTCGGGACGGCGAACACTGAAGCTTTCTTT; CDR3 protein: CASSDFGTANTEAFF
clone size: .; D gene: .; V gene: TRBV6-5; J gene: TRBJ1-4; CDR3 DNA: TGTGCCAGCAGTCACCCCCCGGAGGCAGAAAAACTGTTTTTT; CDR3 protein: CASSHPPEAEKLFF
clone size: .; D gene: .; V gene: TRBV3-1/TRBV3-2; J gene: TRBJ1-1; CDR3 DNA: TGTGCCAGCAGCCCGACCCCCGAAAACACTGAAGCTTTCTTT; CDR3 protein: CASSPTPENTEAFF
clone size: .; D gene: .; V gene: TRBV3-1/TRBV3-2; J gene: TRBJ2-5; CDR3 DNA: TGTGCCAGCGAGGTTCTTGAGACCCAGTACTTC; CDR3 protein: CASEVLETQYF
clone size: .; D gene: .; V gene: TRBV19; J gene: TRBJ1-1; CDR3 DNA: TGTGCCAGTAGTATACAGGGAAACACTGAAGCTTTCTTT; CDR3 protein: CASSIQGNTEAFF
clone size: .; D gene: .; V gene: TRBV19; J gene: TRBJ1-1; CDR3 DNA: TGTGCCAGCAATACTATGAACACTGAAGCTTTCTTT; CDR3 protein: CASNTMNTEAFF
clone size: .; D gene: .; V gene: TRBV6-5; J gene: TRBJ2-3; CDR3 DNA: TGTGCCAGCAGTTACTCGATCCCGGGAGCGGCAGATACGCAGTATTTT; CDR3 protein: CASSYSIPGAADTQYF
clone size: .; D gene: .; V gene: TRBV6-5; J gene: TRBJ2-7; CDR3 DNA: TGTGCCAGCAGTTACTCGGGGACCTCCTACGAGCAGTACTTC; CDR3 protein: CASSYSGTSYEQYF
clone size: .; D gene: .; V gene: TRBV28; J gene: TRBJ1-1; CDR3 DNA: TGTGCCAGCAGTTTAGGAACAGGGAGAACTGAAGCTTTCTTT; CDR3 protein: CASSLGTGRTEAFF
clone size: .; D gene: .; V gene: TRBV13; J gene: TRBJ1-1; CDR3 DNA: TGTGCCAGCAGTGGGAGGGGCACTGAAGCTTTCTTT; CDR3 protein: CASSGRGTEAFF
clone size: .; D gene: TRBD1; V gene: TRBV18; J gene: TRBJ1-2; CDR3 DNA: TGTGCCAGCTCACACGGGACAGGGGAGCCCGGCTACACCTTC; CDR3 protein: CASSHGTGEPGYTF
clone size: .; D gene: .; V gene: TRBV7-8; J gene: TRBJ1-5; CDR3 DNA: TGTGCCAGCAGCTTATTAAATGGACAGTTTAATCAGCCCCAGCATTTT; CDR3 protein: CASSLLNGQFNQPQHF
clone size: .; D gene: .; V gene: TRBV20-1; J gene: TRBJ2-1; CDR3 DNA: TGCAGTGCTAACCCTCACAATGAGCAGTTCTTC; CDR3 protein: CSANPHNEQFF
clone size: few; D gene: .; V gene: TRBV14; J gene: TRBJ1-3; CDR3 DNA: TGTGCCAGCAGCCAAGATGACGGACACCCCTCTGGAAACACCATATATTTT; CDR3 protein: CASSQDDGHPSGNTIYF
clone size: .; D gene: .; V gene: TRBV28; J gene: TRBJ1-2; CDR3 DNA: TGTGCCAGCAGTTTAGTCAGGGTGAACTATGGCTACACCTTC; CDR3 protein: CASSLVRVNYGYTF
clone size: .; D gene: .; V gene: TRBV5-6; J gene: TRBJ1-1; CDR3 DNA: TGTGCCAGCAGCTTGGGGTCGAGGGTGAACACTGAAGCTTTCTTT; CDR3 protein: CASSLGSRVNTEAFF
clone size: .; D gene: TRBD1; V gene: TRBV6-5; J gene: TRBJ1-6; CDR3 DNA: TGTGCCAGCAGGGACAGGGGGGGCGGATCACCCCTCCACTTT; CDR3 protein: CASRDRGGGSPLHF
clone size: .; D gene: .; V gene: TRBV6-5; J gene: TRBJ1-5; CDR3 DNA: TGTGCCAGCAGTTACTCAGTAAATCAGCCCCAGCATTTT; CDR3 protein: CASSYSVNQPQHF
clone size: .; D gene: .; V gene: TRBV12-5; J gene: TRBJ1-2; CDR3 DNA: TGTGCTAGTGGTTTGAGAGGTGGCTACACCTTC; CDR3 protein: CASGLRGGYTF